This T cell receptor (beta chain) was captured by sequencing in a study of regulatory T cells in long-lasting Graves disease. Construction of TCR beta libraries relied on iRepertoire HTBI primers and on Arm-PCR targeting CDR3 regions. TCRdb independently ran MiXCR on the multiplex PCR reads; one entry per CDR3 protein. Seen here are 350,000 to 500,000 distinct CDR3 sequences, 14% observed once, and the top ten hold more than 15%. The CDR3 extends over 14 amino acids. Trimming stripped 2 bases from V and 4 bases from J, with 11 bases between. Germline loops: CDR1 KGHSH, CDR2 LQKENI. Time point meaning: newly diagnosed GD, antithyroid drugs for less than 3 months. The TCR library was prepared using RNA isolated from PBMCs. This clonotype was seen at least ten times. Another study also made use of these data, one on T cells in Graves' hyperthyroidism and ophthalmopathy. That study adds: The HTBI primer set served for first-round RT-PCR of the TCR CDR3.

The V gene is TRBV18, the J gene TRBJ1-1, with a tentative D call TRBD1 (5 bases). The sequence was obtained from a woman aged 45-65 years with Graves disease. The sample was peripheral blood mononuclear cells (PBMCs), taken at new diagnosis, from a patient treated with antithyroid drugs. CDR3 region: CASSPSQGPTEAFF. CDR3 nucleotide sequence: TGTGCCAGCTCACCAAGTCAGGGTCCCACTGAAGCTTTCTTT.